The entry below gives a single TCR beta chain sequence along with its context. Its antigen is undetermined. TCRdb fed the 5' RACE reads into MiXCR, producing one record per CDR3 protein. The repertoire consists of about 500,000 distinct CDR3 sequences, with approximately 5.3% occurring once and the leading ten covering approximately 3.5%. The data derive from a study of CD8 T cells in ankylosing spondylitis. Trimming pared 5 bases from V and 2 bases from J, leaving 22 bases between. Per germline, CDR1 KGHSH and CDR2 LQKENI. CDR3 length equals 17 residues. Study-level points and caveats: Disease-linked clones were found to be CD8+ and relatively rare in peripheral blood. Existing reports had already noted some motif variants in reactive arthritis synovial fluid and blood. Made up of about eight highly homologous variants, a TCR beta motif appeared characteristic of ankylosing spondylitis blood.

The TCR sequence derives from a male donor with ankylosing spondylitis. The chain is built from TRBV18 and TRBJ2-7; D ambiguous. Sequencing was performed on blood, either unsorted or a sorted T cell fraction (not recorded which). CDR3 protein: CASSYPLGLDPPYEQYF. The CDR3 DNA reads as TGTGCCAGCTCATACCCCCTTGGGCTAGATCCACCCTACGAGCAGTACTTC. Based on the CDR3 plus reference TRBV18 and TRBJ2-7, the full variable domain is NAGVMQNPRHLVRRRGQEARLRCSPMKGHSHVYWYRQLPEEGLKFMVYLQKENIIDESGMPKERFSAEFPKEGPSILRIQQVVRGDSAAYFCASSYPLGLDPPYEQYFGPGTRLTVT.